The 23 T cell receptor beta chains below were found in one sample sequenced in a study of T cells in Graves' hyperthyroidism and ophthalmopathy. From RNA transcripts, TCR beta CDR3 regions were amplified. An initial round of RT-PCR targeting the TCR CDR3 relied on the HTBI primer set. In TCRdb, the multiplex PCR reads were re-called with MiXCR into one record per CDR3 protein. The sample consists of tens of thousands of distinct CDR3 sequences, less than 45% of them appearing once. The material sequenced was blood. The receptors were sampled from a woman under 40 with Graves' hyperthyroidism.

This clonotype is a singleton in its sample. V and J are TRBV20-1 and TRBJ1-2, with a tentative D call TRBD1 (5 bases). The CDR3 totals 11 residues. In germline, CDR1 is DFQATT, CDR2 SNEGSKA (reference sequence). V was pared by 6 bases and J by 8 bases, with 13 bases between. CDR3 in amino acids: CSALGLGGYTF. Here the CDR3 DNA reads TGCAGTGCCCTGGGACTGGGGGGCTACACCTTC.

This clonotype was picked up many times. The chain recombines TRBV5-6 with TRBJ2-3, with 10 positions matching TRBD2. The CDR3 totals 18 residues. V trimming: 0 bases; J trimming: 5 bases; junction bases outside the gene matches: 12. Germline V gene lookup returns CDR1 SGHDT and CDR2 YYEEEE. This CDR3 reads CASSLESASGSRGDTQYF. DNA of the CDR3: TGTGCCAGCAGCTTGGAGTCCGCTAGCGGGAGTCGGGGAGATACGCAGTATTTT.

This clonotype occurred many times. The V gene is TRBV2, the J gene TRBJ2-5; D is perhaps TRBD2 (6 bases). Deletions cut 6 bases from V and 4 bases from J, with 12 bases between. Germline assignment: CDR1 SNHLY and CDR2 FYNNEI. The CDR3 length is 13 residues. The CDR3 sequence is CASRTDGGETQYF. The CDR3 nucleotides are TGTGCCAGCAGAACGGACGGGGGAGAGACCCAGTACTTC.

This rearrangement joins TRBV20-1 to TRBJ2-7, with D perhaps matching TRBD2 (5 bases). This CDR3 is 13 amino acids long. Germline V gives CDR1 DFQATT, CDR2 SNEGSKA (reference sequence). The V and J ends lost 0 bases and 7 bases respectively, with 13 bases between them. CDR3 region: CSARDYPRREQYF. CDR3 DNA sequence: TGCAGTGCTAGAGATTATCCTAGGAGGGAGCAGTACTTC.

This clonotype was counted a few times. The CDR3 sequence is CASSLGGGPQHF. CDR3 DNA sequence: TGTGCCAGCAGTTTGGGGGGGGGCCCCCAGCATTTT. The rearrangement links TRBV27 to TRBJ1-5, with D possibly TRBD1 on 6 matching bases. This CDR3 is built from 12 residues. Trimming left V 3 bases short and J 10 bases short, with 10 bases between. Germline CDR1 and CDR2: MNHEY and SMNVEV (reference sequence).

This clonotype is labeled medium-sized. This CDR3 is CSGSGGRVSEQYF. In DNA, the CDR3 is TGCAGCGGATCGGGGGGCAGGGTGAGCGAGCAGTACTTC. J is TRBJ2-7 and V is TRBV29-1, with a tentative D call TRBD2 (7 bases). CDR1 and CDR2 from the germline V gene are SQVTM and ANQGSEA. The CDR3 sequence is 13 residues long. Trimming left V 7 bases short and J 6 bases short, with 19 bases between.

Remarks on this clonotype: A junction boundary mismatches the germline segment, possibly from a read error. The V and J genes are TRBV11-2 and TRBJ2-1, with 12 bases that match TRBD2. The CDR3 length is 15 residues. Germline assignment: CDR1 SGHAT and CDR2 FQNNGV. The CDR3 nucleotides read TGTGCCAGCAGCGGGCTAGCGGGAGGGGAAAATGAGCTGTTCTTC. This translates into CASSGLAGGENELFF.

CDR3 sequence: CASSSRTGFDSPLHF. The CDR3 bases are TGTGCCAGCAGCTCTCGGACAGGGTTTGATTCACCCCTCCACTTT. This chain links TRBV7-2 with TRBJ1-6, with TRBD1 matching 8 bases. Trimming at V came to 4 bases and at J to 8 bases, leaving 7 bases not matched to a gene. This CDR3 contains 15 residues. Germline CDR1 and CDR2: SGHTA and FQGNSA.

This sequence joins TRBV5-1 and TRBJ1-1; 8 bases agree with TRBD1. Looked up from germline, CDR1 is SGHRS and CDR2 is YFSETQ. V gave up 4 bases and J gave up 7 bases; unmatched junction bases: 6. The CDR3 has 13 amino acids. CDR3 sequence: CASSPGQGHEAFF. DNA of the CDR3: TGCGCCAGCAGCCCTGGACAGGGCCATGAAGCTTTCTTT.

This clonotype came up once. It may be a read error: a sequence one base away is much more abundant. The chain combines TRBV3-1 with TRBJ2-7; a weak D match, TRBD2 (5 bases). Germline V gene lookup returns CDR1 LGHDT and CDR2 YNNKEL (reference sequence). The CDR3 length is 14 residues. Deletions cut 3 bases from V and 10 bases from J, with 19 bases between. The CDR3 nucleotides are TGTGCCAGCAGCCAGCTAGCTGATACAATGCGACAGTACTTC. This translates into CASSQLADTMRQYF.

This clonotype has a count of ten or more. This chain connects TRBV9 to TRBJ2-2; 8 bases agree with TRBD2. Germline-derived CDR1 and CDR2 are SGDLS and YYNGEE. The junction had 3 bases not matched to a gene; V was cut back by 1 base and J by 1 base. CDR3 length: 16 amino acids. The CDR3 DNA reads TGTGCCAGCAGCGTATATAGCGGGGTGAACACCGGGGAGCTGTTTTTT. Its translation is CASSVYSGVNTGELFF.

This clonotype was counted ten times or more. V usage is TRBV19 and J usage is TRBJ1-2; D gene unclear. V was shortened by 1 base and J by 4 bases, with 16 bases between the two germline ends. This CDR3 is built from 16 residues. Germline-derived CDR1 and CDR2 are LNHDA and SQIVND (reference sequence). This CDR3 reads CASSIGSPRGVYGYTF. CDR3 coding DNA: TGTGCCAGTAGTATAGGGTCCCCACGGGGAGTCTATGGCTACACCTTC.

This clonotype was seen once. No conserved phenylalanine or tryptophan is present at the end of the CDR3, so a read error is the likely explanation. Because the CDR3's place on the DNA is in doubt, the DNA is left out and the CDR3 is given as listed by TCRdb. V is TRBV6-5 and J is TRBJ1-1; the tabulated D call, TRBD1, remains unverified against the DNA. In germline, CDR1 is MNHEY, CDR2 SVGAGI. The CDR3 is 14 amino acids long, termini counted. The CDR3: CASSAGEWGTEAFL.

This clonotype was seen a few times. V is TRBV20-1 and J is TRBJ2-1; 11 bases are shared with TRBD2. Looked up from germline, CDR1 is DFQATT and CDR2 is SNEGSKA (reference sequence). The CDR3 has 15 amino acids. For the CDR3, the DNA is TGCAGGCGACGGCCGGGACTAGCGGAAGACAATGAGCAGTTCTTC. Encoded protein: CRRRPGLAEDNEQFF.

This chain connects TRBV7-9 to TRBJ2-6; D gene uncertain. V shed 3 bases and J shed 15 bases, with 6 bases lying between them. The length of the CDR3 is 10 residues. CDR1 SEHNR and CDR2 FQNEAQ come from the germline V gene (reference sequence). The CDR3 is CASSFQALTF. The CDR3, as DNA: TGTGCCAGCAGCTTCCAAGCCCTGACTTTC.

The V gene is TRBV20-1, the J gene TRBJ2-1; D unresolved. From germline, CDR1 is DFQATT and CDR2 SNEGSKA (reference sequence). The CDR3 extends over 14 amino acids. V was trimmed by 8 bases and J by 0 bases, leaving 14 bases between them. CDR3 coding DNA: TGCAGTTCAAGGCCGTCGAGCTCCTACAATGAGCAGTTCTTC. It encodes CSSRPSSSYNEQFF.

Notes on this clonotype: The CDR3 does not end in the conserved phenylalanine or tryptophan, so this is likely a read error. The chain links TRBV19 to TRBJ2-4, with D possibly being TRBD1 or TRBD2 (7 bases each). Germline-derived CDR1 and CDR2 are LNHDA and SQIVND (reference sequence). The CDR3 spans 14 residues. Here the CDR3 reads CASQGGRAKSIQYL. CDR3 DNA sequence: TGTGCCAGCCAGGGGGGGCGAGCCAAAAGCATTCAGTACCTC.

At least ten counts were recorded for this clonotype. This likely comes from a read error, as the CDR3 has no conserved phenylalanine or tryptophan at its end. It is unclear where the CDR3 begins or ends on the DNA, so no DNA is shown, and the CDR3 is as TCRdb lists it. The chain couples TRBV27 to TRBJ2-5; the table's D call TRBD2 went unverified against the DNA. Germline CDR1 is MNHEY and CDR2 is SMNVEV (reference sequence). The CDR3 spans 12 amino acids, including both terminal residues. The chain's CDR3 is CASSFASGRACV.

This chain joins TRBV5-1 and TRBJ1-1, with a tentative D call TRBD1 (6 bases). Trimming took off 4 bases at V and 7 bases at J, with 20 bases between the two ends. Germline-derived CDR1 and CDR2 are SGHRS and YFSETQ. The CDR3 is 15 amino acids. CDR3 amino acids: CASSQGTLQANEAFF. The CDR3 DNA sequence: TGCGCCAGCAGCCAGGGGACTCTCCAGGCGAATGAAGCTTTCTTT.

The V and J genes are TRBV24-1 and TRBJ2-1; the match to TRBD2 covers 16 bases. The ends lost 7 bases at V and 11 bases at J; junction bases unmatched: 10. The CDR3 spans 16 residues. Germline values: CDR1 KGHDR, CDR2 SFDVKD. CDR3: CATRGEGLAGGPKQFF. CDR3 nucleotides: TGTGCCACCAGGGGGGAGGGACTAGCGGGAGGGCCAAAGCAGTTCTTC.

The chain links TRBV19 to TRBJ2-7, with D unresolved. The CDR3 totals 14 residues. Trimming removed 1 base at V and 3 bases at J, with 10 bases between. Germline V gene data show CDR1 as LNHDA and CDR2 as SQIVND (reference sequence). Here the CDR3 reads CASSIAPRFYEQYF. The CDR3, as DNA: TGTGCCAGTAGTATAGCCCCCAGATTCTACGAGCAGTACTTC.

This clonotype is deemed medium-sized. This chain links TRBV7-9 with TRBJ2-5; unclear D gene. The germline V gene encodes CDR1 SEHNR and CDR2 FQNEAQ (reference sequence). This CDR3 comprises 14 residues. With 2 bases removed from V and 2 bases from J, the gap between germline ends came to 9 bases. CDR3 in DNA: TGTGCCAGCAGCTTATATTGGCAGCAAGAGACCCAGTACTTC. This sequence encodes CASSLYWQQETQYF.

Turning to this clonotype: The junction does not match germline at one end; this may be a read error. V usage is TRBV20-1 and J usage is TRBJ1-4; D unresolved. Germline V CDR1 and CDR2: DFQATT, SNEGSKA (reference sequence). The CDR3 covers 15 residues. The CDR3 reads CSVPLVGGRNGKLFW. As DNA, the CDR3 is TGCAGTGTCCCCCTAGTTGGTGGGAGAAATGGAAAACTGTTTTGG.